Below, 18 T cell receptor beta chains from the same sample are listed, as sequenced in a study of shared clonotypes between healthy human individuals. Profiling relied on immunoSEQ multiplex PCR, and the TCRdb table lists in-frame clones only, not all of them. The table records 850,000 to 1,200,000 clones, under 80% of them present only once. Sequencing was done on a sample of memory CD4+ T cells sorted from blood. The subset is: CD45RA-negative fraction. The receptors come from a man between 18 and 35 years old in good health.

In the case of this clone: Additional DNA sequences in this sample encode the identical CDR3. The chain couples TRBV6-1 to TRBJ2-2, with TRBD2 matching 7 bases. This CDR3 has 14 amino acids. The germline CDR1 and CDR2 sequences are MNHNS and SASEGT. With V trimmed by 6 bases and J by 0 bases, 1 base remained unmatched. The CDR3: CASSGGTNTGELFF. The DNA for the CDR3 is TGTGCCAGCAGCGGGGGGACGAACACCGGGGAGCTGTTTTTT.

This clone has a handful of counts. The chain uses TRBV28 and TRBJ1-3; D possibly corresponds to TRBD1 (6 bases). The germline V and J ends were trimmed by 6 bases and 1 base, with 10 bases remaining between them. This CDR3 spans 14 amino acids. The germline V gene encodes CDR1 MDHEN and CDR2 SYDVKM. This chain's CDR3 is CASRLQGSGNTIYF. The CDR3 DNA sequence: TGTGCCAGCAGGTTACAGGGTTCTGGAAACACCATATATTTT.

The genes are TRBV6-5 and TRBJ2-1; 10 nucleotides align to TRBD1. This CDR3 comprises 15 residues. V gave up 6 bases and J gave up 3 bases; unmatched junction bases: 5. Germline CDR1 and CDR2: MNHEY and SVGAGI. CDR3 coding DNA: TGTGCCAGCAGACACGGACAGGGGGTCTACAATGAGCAGTTCTTC. Its protein product is CASRHGQGVYNEQFF.

The rearrangement uses TRBV30 and TRBJ2-7, with 7 positions matching TRBD1. V shed 4 bases and J 5 bases; nucleotides not matched to a gene: 17. CDR1 is GTSNPN and CDR2 is SVGIG in the germline V gene (reference sequence). The CDR3 is 16 amino acids. The CDR3 bases are TGTGCCTGGACAACGGGAACACAGGGGCTCAGGGACGAGCAGTACTTC. Protein product: CAWTTGTQGLRDEQYF.

This clone appeared many times. V and J are TRBV2 and TRBJ2-2; TRBD2 is a possible D gene (6 bases). Germline CDR1 SNHLY, CDR2 FYNNEI. This CDR3 contains 15 residues. The V end lost 8 bases, the J end lost 0 bases, and 13 bases lay between the germline ends. In nucleotides, the CDR3 is TGTGCCAGCCGGGGAGTAGCGGCGAACACCGGGGAGCTGTTTTTT. Encoded protein: CASRGVAANTGELFF.

The chain joins TRBV9 to TRBJ1-3; D is perhaps TRBD1 (5 bases). V was pared by 4 bases and J by 1 base, with 12 bases between. Germline CDR1 SGDLS, CDR2 YYNGEE. This CDR3 has 15 residues. CDR3 bases: TGTGCCAGCAGCTCCCGGGACGGTTCTGGAAACACCATATATTTT. Translation: CASSSRDGSGNTIYF. Looking up the rest from reference TRBV9 and TRBJ1-3 gives the full variable domain: DSGVTQTPKHLITATGQRVTLRCSPRSGDLSVYWYQQSLDQGLQFLIQYYNGEERAKGNILERFSAQQFPDLHSELNLSSLELGDSALYFCASSSRDGSGNTIYFGEGSWLTVV.

The rearrangement uses TRBV2 and TRBJ1-5; D remains ambiguous. From germline, CDR1 is SNHLY and CDR2 FYNNEI. With 3 bases removed from V and 3 bases from J, the gap between germline ends came to 12 bases. The length of the CDR3 is 15 residues. CDR3 nucleotides: TGTGCCAGCAGTGATTATTGGACGGTCAATCAGCCCCAGCATTTT. Translation: CASSDYWTVNQPQHF.

This clone has only a few counts. The rearrangement links TRBV5-4 to TRBJ2-5; D is unresolved. The CDR3 totals 12 residues. Germline V gene sequence: CDR1 SGHNT, CDR2 YYREEE (reference sequence). The V and J ends lost 0 bases and 3 bases respectively, with 3 bases between them. The CDR3 bases are TGTGCCAGCAGCTTGGTCGAAGAGACCCAGTACTTC. It encodes CASSLVEETQYF.

The V and J genes are TRBV20-1 and TRBJ2-1, with D maybe TRBD1 (7 bases). The germline V gene encodes CDR1 DFQATT and CDR2 SNEGSKA (reference sequence). Trimming stripped 6 bases from V and 10 bases from J, with 13 bases between. The CDR3 has 11 amino acids. Here the CDR3 reads CSAAQGGEQFF. In DNA form, the CDR3 reads TGCAGTGCAGCCCAGGGGGGCGAGCAGTTCTTC.

Only one count was recorded for this clone. The rearrangement joins TRBV29-1 to TRBJ2-7; D gene ambiguous. V lost 7 bases to trimming and J lost 4 bases, with 14 bases between them. The length of the CDR3 is 12 residues. CDR1 and CDR2 from the germline V gene are SQVTM and ANQGSEA. For the CDR3, the DNA is TGCAGCGCGAACGATTCCGGATACGAGCAGTACTTC. This gives the protein CSANDSGYEQYF.

The chain joins TRBV6-1 to TRBJ1-2; 9 bases align to TRBD1. Germline assignment: CDR1 MNHNS and CDR2 SASEGT. J lost 8 bases, V lost 2 bases, and 6 bases had no gene match. The CDR3 consists of 14 residues. CDR3 residues: CASSEKTGGRGYTF. The DNA of the CDR3 is TGTGCCAGCAGTGAAAAGACAGGGGGGAGAGGCTACACCTTC.

The chain links TRBV21-1 to TRBJ1-6; the table's D call, TRBD1, has no DNA check behind it. TRBV21-1 is shown as a pseudogene. The CDR3 has 14 amino acids. CDR3 in DNA: TGTGCCAGCAGTCTCAGGGGCTCCGCTTCACCCCTCCACTTT. Amino acid sequence: CASSLRGSASPLHF.

This clone was recorded only once. The rearrangement uses TRBV9 and TRBJ2-1; perhaps D is TRBD1 or TRBD2 (5 bases each). Germline V gene sequence: CDR1 SGDLS, CDR2 YYNGEE. The CDR3 is 16 amino acids. Trimming removed 1 base from V and 0 bases from J, with 11 bases in between. The chain's CDR3 is CASSVSGTSSYNEQFF. The CDR3 DNA follows: TGTGCCAGCAGCGTATCCGGGACCAGCTCCTACAATGAGCAGTTCTTC.

This clone has just a few counts. The chain is built from TRBV7-9 and TRBJ2-3; 7 bases agree with TRBD2. Germline trimming cut 2 bases from V and 6 bases from J; bases unmatched to any gene: 8. CDR1 is SEHNR and CDR2 is FQNEAQ in the germline V gene (reference sequence). This CDR3 contains 15 residues. CDR3 in DNA: TGTGCCAGCAGCTTACGGCTAGCGGCCGGGGATACGCAGTATTTT. Translation: CASSLRLAAGDTQYF.

This clone was counted a few times. The gene calls are TRBV6-1 and TRBJ1-6, with TRBD1 as a possible D gene (6 bases). V lost 4 bases to trimming and J lost 14 bases, with 24 bases between them. Germline V gene data show CDR1 as MNHNS and CDR2 as SASEGT. The length of the CDR3 is 16 residues. CDR3 nucleotide sequence: TGTGCCAGCAGTGCACAAAATCCTCCGGGGGCATTGACCCTCCACTTT. Amino acids: CASSAQNPPGALTLHF.

This chain uses TRBV6-6 with TRBJ1-1; D gene ambiguous. The germline V gene encodes CDR1 MNHNY and CDR2 SVGAGI (reference sequence). The CDR3 is 13 residues long. V gave up 7 bases and J gave up 1 base, with 10 bases separating them. The CDR3: CASIPRENTEAFF. DNA of the CDR3: TGTGCCAGCATTCCAAGGGAGAACACTGAAGCTTTCTTT.

This clone was recorded a few times. CDR3 in DNA: TGTGCCAGTTCCACGGGGGGAAACTGGGATACGCAGTATTTT. This codes for CASSTGGNWDTQYF. V and J are TRBV6-6 and TRBJ2-3, with 7 bases fitting TRBD2. The CDR3 spans 14 residues. V shed 9 bases, J shed 6 bases, and the junction held 12 bases outside the gene matches. Germline V CDR1 and CDR2: MNHNY, SVGAGI (reference sequence).

V is TRBV6-1 and J is TRBJ2-7, with D perhaps given as TRBD1 or TRBD2 (5 bases each). The germline V gene has CDR1 MNHNS and CDR2 SASEGT. With 7 bases removed from V and 6 bases from J, the gap between germline ends came to 16 bases. The CDR3 consists of 13 residues. The CDR3, as DNA: TGTGCCAGCACCTCGGGACCACTTTTCGAGCAGTACTTC. Residues: CASTSGPLFEQYF.